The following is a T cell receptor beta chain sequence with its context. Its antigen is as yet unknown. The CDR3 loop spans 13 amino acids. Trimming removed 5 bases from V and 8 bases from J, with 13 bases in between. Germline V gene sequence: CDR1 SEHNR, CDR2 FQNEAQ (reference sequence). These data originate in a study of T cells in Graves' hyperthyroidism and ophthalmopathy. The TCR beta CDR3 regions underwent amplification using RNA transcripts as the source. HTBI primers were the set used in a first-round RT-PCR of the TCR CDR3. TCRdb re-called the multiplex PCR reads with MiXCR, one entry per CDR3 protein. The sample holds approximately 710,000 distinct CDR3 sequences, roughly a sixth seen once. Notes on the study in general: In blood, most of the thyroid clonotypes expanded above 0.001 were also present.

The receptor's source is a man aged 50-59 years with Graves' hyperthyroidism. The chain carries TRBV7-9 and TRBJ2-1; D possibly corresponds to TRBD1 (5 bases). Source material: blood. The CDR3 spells CASSPYGAHEQFF. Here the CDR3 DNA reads TGTGCCAGCAGCCCCTATGGGGCCCATGAGCAGTTCTTC. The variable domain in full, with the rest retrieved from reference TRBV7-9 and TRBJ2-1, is DTGVSQNPRHKITKRGQNVTFRCDPISEHNRLYWYRQTLGQGPEFLTYFQNEAQLEKSRLLSDRFSAERPKGSFSTLEIQRTEQGDSAMYLCASSPYGAHEQFFGPGTRLTVL.